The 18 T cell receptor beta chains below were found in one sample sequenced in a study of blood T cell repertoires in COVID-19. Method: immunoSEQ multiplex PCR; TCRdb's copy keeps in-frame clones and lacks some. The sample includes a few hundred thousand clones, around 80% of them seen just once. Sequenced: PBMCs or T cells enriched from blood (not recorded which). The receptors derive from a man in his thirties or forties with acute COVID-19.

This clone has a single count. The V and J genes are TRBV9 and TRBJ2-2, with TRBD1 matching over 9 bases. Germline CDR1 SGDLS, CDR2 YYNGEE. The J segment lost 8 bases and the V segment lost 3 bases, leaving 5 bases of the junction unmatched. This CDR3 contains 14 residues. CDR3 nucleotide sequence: TGTGCCAGCAGCGACACGGGACAGGGTGGGGAGCTGTTTTTT. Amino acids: CASSDTGQGGELFF.

The CDR3 nucleotides are TGTGCCAGCAGTGATGTTAGGACAGGTGGCTACACCTTC. Residues: CASSDVRTGGYTF. This chain connects TRBV2 to TRBJ1-2; 7 bases align to TRBD1. The CDR3 sequence is 13 residues long. CDR1 is SNHLY, CDR2 FYNNEI, per germline. The V gene end was trimmed by 3 bases and the J gene end by 7 bases; junction bases not matched to a gene: 5.

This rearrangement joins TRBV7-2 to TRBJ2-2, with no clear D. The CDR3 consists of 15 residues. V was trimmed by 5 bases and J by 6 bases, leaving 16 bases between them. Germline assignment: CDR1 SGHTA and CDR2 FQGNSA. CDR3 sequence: CASSRRILAPGELFF. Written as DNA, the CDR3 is TGTGCCAGCAGCCGCCGGATCTTAGCCCCCGGGGAGCTGTTTTTT.

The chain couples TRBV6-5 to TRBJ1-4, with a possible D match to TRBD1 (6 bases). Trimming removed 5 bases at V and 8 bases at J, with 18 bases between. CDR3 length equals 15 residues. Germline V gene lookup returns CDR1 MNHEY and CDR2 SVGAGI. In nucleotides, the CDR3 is TGTGCCAGCAGTCCCCACCGGACAGTGGGAGAAAAACTGTTTTTT. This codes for CASSPHRTVGEKLFF.

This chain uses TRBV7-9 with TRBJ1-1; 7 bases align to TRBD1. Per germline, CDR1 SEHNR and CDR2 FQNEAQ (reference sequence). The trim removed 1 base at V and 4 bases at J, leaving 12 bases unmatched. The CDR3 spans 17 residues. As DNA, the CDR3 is TGTGCCAGCAGCTTAGGAGGGACAGATAGGTTGGGCACTGAAGCTTTCTTT. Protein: CASSLGGTDRLGTEAFF. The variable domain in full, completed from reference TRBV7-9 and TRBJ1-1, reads DTGVSQNPRHKITKRGQNVTFRCDPISEHNRLYWYRQTLGQGPEFLTYFQNEAQLEKSRLLSDRFSAERPKGSFSTLEIQRTEQGDSAMYLCASSLGGTDRLGTEAFFGQGTRLTVV.

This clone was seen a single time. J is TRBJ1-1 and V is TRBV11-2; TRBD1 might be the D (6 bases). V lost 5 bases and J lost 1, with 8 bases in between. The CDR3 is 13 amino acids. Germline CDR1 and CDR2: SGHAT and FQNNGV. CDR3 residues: CASSRRGNTEAFF. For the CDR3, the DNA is TGTGCCAGCAGCCGCAGGGGGAACACTGAAGCTTTCTTT.

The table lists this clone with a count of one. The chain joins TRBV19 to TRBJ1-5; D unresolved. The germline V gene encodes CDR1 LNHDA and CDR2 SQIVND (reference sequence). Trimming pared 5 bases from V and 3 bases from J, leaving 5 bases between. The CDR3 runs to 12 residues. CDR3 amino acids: CASSEFNQPQHF. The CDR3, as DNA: TGTGCCAGTAGTGAGTTCAATCAGCCCCAGCATTTT.

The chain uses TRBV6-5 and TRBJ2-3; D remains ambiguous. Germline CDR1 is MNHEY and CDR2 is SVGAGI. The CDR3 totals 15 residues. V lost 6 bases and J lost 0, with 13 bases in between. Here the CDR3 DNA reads TGTGCCAGCAGCCCCGGGTTCGCTAGCACAGATACGCAGTATTTT. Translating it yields CASSPGFASTDTQYF.

CDR3 sequence: CASSRSGTVYEQYV. The CDR3 DNA reads TGTGCCAGCAGTCGATCCGGGACAGTCTACGAGCAGTACGTC. V usage is TRBV6-6 and J usage is TRBJ2-7; TRBD1 agrees at 7 bases. Unmatched junction bases numbered 7, after V lost 5 bases and J lost 3 bases. The CDR3 sequence is 14 residues long. Germline CDR1 is MNHNY and CDR2 is SVGAGI (reference sequence).

DNA for the CDR3: TGTGCCAGCTCACCGGTTACAGAGAACACTGAAGCTTTCTTT. This sequence encodes CASSPVTENTEAFF. V and J are TRBV18 and TRBJ1-1; D not resolved. Trimming pared 3 bases from V and 1 base from J, leaving 9 bases between. Germline loops: CDR1 KGHSH, CDR2 LQKENI. CDR3 length: 14 amino acids.

The CDR3 coding sequence is TGCAGCGCCCAGGGACAGGGGGCCTACAATGAGCAGTTCTTC. The encoded protein is CSAQGQGAYNEQFF. This chain links TRBV29-1 with TRBJ2-1, with 11 bases matching TRBD1. The CDR3 totals 14 residues. Germline V gene lookup returns CDR1 SQVTM and CDR2 ANQGSEA. The junction had 4 bases not matched to a gene; V was cut back by 7 bases and J by 2 bases.

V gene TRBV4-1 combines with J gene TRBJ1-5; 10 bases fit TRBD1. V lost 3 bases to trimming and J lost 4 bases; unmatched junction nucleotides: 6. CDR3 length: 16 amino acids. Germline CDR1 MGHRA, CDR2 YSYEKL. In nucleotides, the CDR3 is TGCGCCAGCAGCCAGCGGGACAGGGGAACAAATCAGCCCCAGCATTTT. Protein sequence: CASSQRDRGTNQPQHF.

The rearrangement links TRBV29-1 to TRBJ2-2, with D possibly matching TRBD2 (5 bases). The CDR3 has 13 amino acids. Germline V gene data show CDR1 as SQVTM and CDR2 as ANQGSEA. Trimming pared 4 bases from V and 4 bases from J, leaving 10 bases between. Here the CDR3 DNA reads TGCAGCGTTGTCGGGATATCCACCGGGGAGCTGTTTTTT. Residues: CSVVGISTGELFF.

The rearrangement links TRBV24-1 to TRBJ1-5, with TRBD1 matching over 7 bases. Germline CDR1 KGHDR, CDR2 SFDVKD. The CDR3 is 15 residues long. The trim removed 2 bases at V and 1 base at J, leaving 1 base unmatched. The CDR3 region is CATSDSGQSNQPQHF. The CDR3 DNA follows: TGTGCCACCAGTGATTCGGGACAGAGCAATCAGCCCCAGCATTTT.

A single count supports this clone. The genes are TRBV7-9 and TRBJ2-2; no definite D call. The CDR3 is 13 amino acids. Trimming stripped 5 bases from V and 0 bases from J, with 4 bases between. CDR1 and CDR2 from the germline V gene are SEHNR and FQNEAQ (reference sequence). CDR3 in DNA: TGTGCCAGCAGCACGGCGAACACCGGGGAGCTGTTTTTT. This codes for CASSTANTGELFF.

DNA of the CDR3: TGTGCCATTATGAGCGGGGGCCAAGAGACCCAGTACTTC. It translates to CAIMSGGQETQYF. V is TRBV10-3 and J is TRBJ2-5; 8 nucleotides agree with TRBD2. The CDR3 sequence is 13 residues long. V lost 9 bases and J lost 1; bases outside the gene matches: 4. Germline V gene sequence: CDR1 ENHRY, CDR2 SYGVKD.

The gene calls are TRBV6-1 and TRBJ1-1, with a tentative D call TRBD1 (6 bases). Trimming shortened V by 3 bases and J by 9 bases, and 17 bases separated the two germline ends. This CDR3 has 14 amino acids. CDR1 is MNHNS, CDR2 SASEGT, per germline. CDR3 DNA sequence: TGTGCCAGCAGTGACGCGGGGGCGCGCACCCAAGCTTTCTTT. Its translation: CASSDAGARTQAFF.

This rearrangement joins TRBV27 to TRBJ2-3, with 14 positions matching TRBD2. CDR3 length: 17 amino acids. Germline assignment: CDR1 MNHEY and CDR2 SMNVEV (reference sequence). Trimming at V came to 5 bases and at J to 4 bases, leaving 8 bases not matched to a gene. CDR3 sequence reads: CASSRNAGLAGADTQYF. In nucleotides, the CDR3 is TGTGCCAGCAGTCGAAACGCGGGACTAGCGGGAGCAGATACGCAGTATTTT.